The table lists the clone carrying this T cell receptor (beta chain) with many counts. Antigen unknown. This sample stems from a study of early T cells in non-severe SARS-CoV-2 infection. Study overall: Unsorted whole-blood RNA was sequenced in bulk, leaving chains unpaired.

Individual cDNA molecules received unique molecular identifiers during library preparation. TCRdb re-derived calls from the 5' RACE reads in MiXCR, one entry per CDR3 protein. The sample holds more than 25,000 distinct CDR3 sequences, 8.5% to 10% seen once. Study-wide results and limits: There was a bias toward anti-spike CD8 responses in VDJdb matching, which missed private and CD4 specificities.

The CDR3 runs 17 residues. CDR1 is SNHLY and CDR2 is FYNNEI in the germline V gene. V was shortened by 6 bases and J by 0 bases, with 18 bases between the two germline ends. This chain links TRBV2 with TRBJ2-1; D is uncertain. Input material: whole blood. This TCR came from an adult who was a healthcare worker with PCR-confirmed SARS-CoV-2 infection or an uninfected control (not recorded which). The CDR3 coding sequence is TGTGCCAGCAGGGCTTCCGAAGGGCCAAGCTCCTACAATGAGCAGTTCTTC. Protein product: CASRASEGPSSYNEQFF.